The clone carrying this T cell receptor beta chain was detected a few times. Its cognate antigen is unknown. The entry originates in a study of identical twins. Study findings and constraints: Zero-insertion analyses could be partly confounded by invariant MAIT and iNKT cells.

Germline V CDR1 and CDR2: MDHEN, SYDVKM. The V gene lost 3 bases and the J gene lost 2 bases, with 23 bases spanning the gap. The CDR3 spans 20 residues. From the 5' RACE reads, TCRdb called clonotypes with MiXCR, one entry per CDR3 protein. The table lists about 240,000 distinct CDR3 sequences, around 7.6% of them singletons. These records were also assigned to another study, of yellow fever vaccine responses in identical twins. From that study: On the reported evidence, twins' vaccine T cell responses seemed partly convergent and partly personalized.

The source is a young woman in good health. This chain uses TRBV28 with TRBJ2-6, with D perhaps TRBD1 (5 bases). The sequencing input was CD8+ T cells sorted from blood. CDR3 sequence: CASSLLRGGFSSTGANVLTF. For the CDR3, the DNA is TGTGCCAGCAGTTTGCTAAGGGGTGGTTTTTCTAGTACTGGGGCCAACGTCCTGACTTTC.